This TCR beta chain was identified in a study of a mutant IDH1 vaccine in newly diagnosed glioma. About the research overall: Previous treatment comprised radiotherapy, temozolomide, or both, mostly both. Overall study results and limits: Pseudoprogression seemingly bore no relation to changes in top peripheral T cell clonotypes.

The germline V gene has CDR1 MNHEY and CDR2 SVGAGI. The CDR3 has 14 amino acids. Noted time point: week 23, last vaccination. All doses held 300 ug of mutant IDH1 20-mer peptide, with topical imiquimod. Of note for this clone: Its antigen is unidentified. This clone may be a read error of a much larger clone one base away. Other nucleotide sequences in the sample specify the same CDR3.

Clones were read by immunoSEQ multiplex PCR, and TCRdb kept only the in-frame ones, dropping some. The sample lists 25,000 to 30,000 clones; roughly 85% were seen once. This chain connects TRBV6-5 to TRBJ2-2; D is ambiguous. The sample consisted of PBMCs, taken from a glioma patient whose treatment included an IDH1 peptide vaccine. The TCR was taken from a woman aged 25-40 years with glioma. CDR3 residues: CASSYRWGTGELFF. The CDR3, as DNA: TGTGCTAGCAGTTACCGATGGGGCACCGGGGAGCTGTTTTTT.